A selection of T cell receptor beta chains follows, all from one sample in a study of blood T cell repertoires in COVID-19. Libraries were prepared by immunoSEQ multiplex PCR; TCRdb keeps only in-frame clonotypes and omits some of them. The sample holds 150,000 to 200,000 clones, roughly 86% seen once. Sequences were obtained from peripheral blood. The receptor source for this set is a man aged 50 to 60 with active or convalescent COVID-19. Both conserved end residues are part of each CDR3. D genes are given only for firm matches. Some rows mark clone size as missing; the rest say once, few, many or name a class of expanded clone.

J gene: TRBJ2-2
clone size: .
D gene: TRBD1
V gene: TRBV7-2
CDR3 protein: CASSMGTANTGELFF
CDR3 DNA: TGTGCCAGCAGCATGGGGACAGCGAACACCGGGGAGCTGTTTTTT

J gene: TRBJ1-2
clone size: .
D gene: .
V gene: TRBV6-5
CDR3 protein: CASSYSHGSFDGYTF
CDR3 DNA: TGTGCCAGCAGTTACTCTCACGGGTCTTTCGATGGCTACACCTTC

J gene: TRBJ1-2
clone size: .
D gene: .
V gene: TRBV14
CDR3 protein: CASSQDPRGEHYGYTF
CDR3 DNA: TGTGCCAGCAGCCAAGATCCCCGGGGGGAGCACTATGGCTACACCTTC

J gene: TRBJ1-2
clone size: .
D gene: TRBD1
V gene: TRBV4-2
CDR3 protein: CASSQDEGAGGYTF
CDR3 DNA: TGTGCCAGCAGCCAAGACGAGGGGGCGGGAGGCTACACCTTC

J gene: TRBJ1-4
clone size: .
D gene: .
V gene: TRBV6-5
CDR3 protein: CASSQGSWGNEKLFF
CDR3 DNA: TGTGCCAGCAGCCAGGGATCCTGGGGTAATGAAAAACTGTTTTTT

J gene: TRBJ1-1
clone size: .
D gene: .
V gene: TRBV11-1
CDR3 protein: CASRQDRPRGTEAFF
CDR3 DNA: TGTGCCAGCAGACAAGACAGGCCCCGGGGCACTGAAGCTTTCTTT

J gene: TRBJ1-3
clone size: .
D gene: .
V gene: TRBV6-5
CDR3 protein: CASRGSREENTIYF
CDR3 DNA: TGTGCCAGCAGGGGTTCCCGGGAGGAAAACACCATATATTTT

J gene: TRBJ1-5
clone size: .
D gene: .
V gene: TRBV19
CDR3 protein: CASSPAGLVNQPQHF
CDR3 DNA: TGTGCCAGTAGTCCCGCAGGACTGGTTAATCAGCCCCAGCATTTT

J gene: TRBJ1-2
clone size: .
D gene: .
V gene: TRBV19
CDR3 protein: CATTGGARGYGYTF
CDR3 DNA: TGTGCCACCACGGGGGGGGCGCGCGGCTATGGCTACACCTTC

J gene: TRBJ1-6
clone size: .
D gene: .
V gene: TRBV9
CDR3 protein: CASSPLGGSNSPLHF
CDR3 DNA: TGTGCCAGCAGCCCCCTGGGGGGATCTAATTCACCCCTCCACTTT

J gene: TRBJ2-5
clone size: .
D gene: TRBD2
V gene: TRBV19
CDR3 protein: CASSSGGETQYF
CDR3 DNA: TGTGCCAGTAGCTCGGGAGGAGAGACCCAGTACTTC

J gene: TRBJ2-3
clone size: .
D gene: .
V gene: TRBV7-3
CDR3 protein: CASSLAGGTDTQYF
CDR3 DNA: TGTGCCAGCAGCTTAGCGGGTGGGACAGATACGCAGTATTTT

J gene: TRBJ2-7
clone size: .
D gene: .
V gene: TRBV27
CDR3 protein: CASSFSGVLYEQYF
CDR3 DNA: TGTGCCAGCAGTTTCTCGGGGGTATTGTACGAGCAGTACTTC

J gene: TRBJ2-1
clone size: .
D gene: TRBD2
V gene: TRBV11-2
CDR3 protein: CASSLVLASGATYNEQFF
CDR3 DNA: TGTGCCAGCAGCTTAGTTTTAGCTAGCGGGGCTACCTACAATGAGCAGTTCTTC

J gene: TRBJ1-4
clone size: .
D gene: .
V gene: TRBV20-1
CDR3 protein: CSARMREELFF
CDR3 DNA: TGCAGTGCTAGAATGCGGGAGGAACTGTTTTTT

J gene: TRBJ1-5
clone size: once
D gene: TRBD1
V gene: TRBV6-2/TRBV6-3
CDR3 protein: CASSTRTGVNQPQHF
CDR3 DNA: TGTGCCAGCAGTACCAGGACAGGGGTGAATCAGCCCCAGCATTTT

J gene: TRBJ2-7
clone size: .
D gene: .
V gene: TRBV19
CDR3 protein: CASSMERGYEQYF
CDR3 DNA: TGTGCCAGTAGTATGGAGCGCGGCTACGAGCAGTACTTC

J gene: TRBJ2-1
clone size: .
D gene: TRBD2
V gene: TRBV29-1
CDR3 protein: CSVVRESYNEQFF
CDR3 DNA: TGCAGCGTTGTGCGGGAGTCCTACAATGAGCAGTTCTTC

J gene: TRBJ2-1
clone size: .
D gene: .
V gene: TRBV14
CDR3 protein: CASSQAVSIPPNEQFF
CDR3 DNA: TGTGCCAGCAGCCAAGCTGTATCTATTCCCCCAAATGAGCAGTTCTTC

J gene: TRBJ2-6
clone size: .
D gene: .
V gene: TRBV27
CDR3 protein: CASSDPEGAIGPGANVLTF
CDR3 DNA: TGTGCCAGCAGTGACCCGGAGGGGGCAATTGGTCCTGGGGCCAACGTCCTGACTTTC

J gene: TRBJ1-1
clone size: .
D gene: TRBD1
V gene: TRBV18
CDR3 protein: CASSPQGATEAFF
CDR3 DNA: TGTGCCAGCTCACCACAGGGGGCAACTGAAGCTTTCTTT

J gene: TRBJ2-3
clone size: .
D gene: TRBD2
V gene: TRBV9
CDR3 protein: CASSVDGGGGTDTQYF
CDR3 DNA: TGTGCCAGCAGCGTAGATGGCGGGGGGGGCACAGATACGCAGTATTTT

J gene: TRBJ1-2
clone size: .
D gene: .
V gene: TRBV4-2
CDR3 protein: CASSHVTGSEYGYTF
CDR3 DNA: TGTGCCAGCAGCCATGTTACAGGGTCAGAATATGGCTACACCTTC

J gene: TRBJ2-6
clone size: .
D gene: TRBD1
V gene: TRBV7-8
CDR3 protein: CASSLYDRGSTGANVLTF
CDR3 DNA: TGTGCCAGCAGCTTATATGACAGGGGGTCAACTGGGGCCAACGTCCTGACTTTC

J gene: TRBJ1-2
clone size: once
D gene: .
V gene: TRBV10-2
CDR3 protein: CASSDGAYGYTF
CDR3 DNA: TGCGCCAGCAGTGACGGAGCCTATGGCTACACCTTC

J gene: TRBJ1-1
clone size: .
D gene: .
V gene: TRBV29-1
CDR3 protein: CSVGPGQGTEAFF
CDR3 DNA: TGCAGCGTTGGCCCCGGGCAGGGAACTGAAGCTTTCTTT

J gene: TRBJ1-5
clone size: .
D gene: .
V gene: TRBV19
CDR3 protein: CASSPEEVGVSRPQHF
CDR3 DNA: TGTGCCAGTAGTCCCGAGGAGGTCGGGGTCAGTCGGCCCCAGCATTTT

J gene: TRBJ1-4
clone size: .
D gene: .
V gene: TRBV4-2
CDR3 protein: CASSQVSGEKLFF
CDR3 DNA: TGTGCCAGCAGCCAAGTCTCGGGGGAAAAACTGTTTTTT

J gene: TRBJ1-1
clone size: once
D gene: TRBD1
V gene: TRBV27
CDR3 protein: CASSTTGVNTEAFF
CDR3 DNA: TGTGCCAGCAGTACGACAGGGGTCAACACTGAAGCTTTCTTT

J gene: TRBJ1-6
clone size: once
D gene: .
V gene: TRBV28
CDR3 protein: CASSPANSPLHF
CDR3 DNA: TGTGCCAGCAGTCCAGCGAATTCACCCCTCCACTTT

J gene: TRBJ1-6
clone size: .
D gene: TRBD1
V gene: TRBV18
CDR3 protein: CASSQGTGDMYNSPLHF
CDR3 DNA: TGTGCCAGCTCACAAGGGACAGGGGACATGTATAATTCACCCCTCCACTTT

J gene: TRBJ1-6
clone size: .
D gene: TRBD1
V gene: TRBV19
CDR3 protein: CASSLGQPGSYNSPLHF
CDR3 DNA: TGTGCCAGTAGTTTGGGACAGCCTGGTTCCTATAATTCACCCCTCCACTTT

J gene: TRBJ2-2
clone size: .
D gene: .
V gene: TRBV9
CDR3 protein: CASSEGSGELFF
CDR3 DNA: TGTGCCAGCAGCGAGGGGTCCGGGGAGCTGTTTTTT

J gene: TRBJ2-1
clone size: .
D gene: .
V gene: TRBV6-4
CDR3 protein: CARLKLASGHNEQFF
CDR3 DNA: TGTGCCAGGTTAAAACTAGCATCCGGACACAATGAGCAGTTCTTC

J gene: TRBJ2-1
clone size: .
D gene: .
V gene: TRBV7-8
CDR3 protein: CASRTSGGNNEQFF
CDR3 DNA: TGTGCCAGCAGAACCTCAGGGGGGAACAATGAGCAGTTCTTC

J gene: TRBJ2-1
clone size: .
D gene: TRBD1
V gene: TRBV27
CDR3 protein: CASSPQDRGINEQFF
CDR3 DNA: TGTGCCAGCAGTCCCCAGGACAGGGGGATCAATGAGCAGTTCTTC

J gene: TRBJ1-6
clone size: .
D gene: TRBD1
V gene: TRBV19
CDR3 protein: CASEGQGDSPLHF
CDR3 DNA: TGTGCCAGTGAGGGACAGGGTGATTCACCCCTCCACTTT

J gene: TRBJ1-1
clone size: .
D gene: .
V gene: TRBV6-2/TRBV6-3
CDR3 protein: CASSYRTNTEAFF
CDR3 DNA: TGTGCCAGCAGTTATAGAACGAACACTGAAGCTTTCTTT

J gene: TRBJ1-6
clone size: few
D gene: TRBD1
V gene: TRBV7-6
CDR3 protein: CASSLMAGGVYSPLHF
CDR3 DNA: TGTGCCAGCAGCTTAATGGCAGGGGGTGTTTACTCACCCCTCCACTTT

J gene: TRBJ2-4
clone size: .
D gene: TRBD2
V gene: TRBV6-5
CDR3 protein: CASSSLAGGKNIQYF
CDR3 DNA: TGTGCCAGCAGTTCCCTAGCGGGGGGGAAAAACATTCAGTACTTC

J gene: TRBJ2-7
clone size: .
D gene: TRBD1
V gene: TRBV4-2
CDR3 protein: CASRRDRDSYEQYF
CDR3 DNA: TGTGCCAGCAGAAGGGACAGGGACTCCTACGAGCAGTACTTC

J gene: TRBJ2-3
clone size: once
D gene: .
V gene: TRBV6-6
CDR3 protein: CATQAGSTDTQYF
CDR3 DNA: TGTGCGACCCAGGCAGGTAGCACAGATACGCAGTATTTT

J gene: TRBJ2-3
clone size: few
D gene: .
V gene: TRBV20-1
CDR3 protein: CSAPRGDTQYF
CDR3 DNA: TGCAGTGCCCCCAGAGGGGATACGCAGTATTTT

J gene: TRBJ1-6
clone size: .
D gene: .
V gene: TRBV7-2
CDR3 protein: CASSLSRQFYNSPLHF
CDR3 DNA: TGTGCCAGCAGCTTAAGTCGACAGTTCTATAATTCACCCCTCCACTTT

J gene: TRBJ1-1
clone size: .
D gene: .
V gene: TRBV9
CDR3 protein: CASSPTGNTEAFF
CDR3 DNA: TGTGCCAGCAGCCCGACGGGGAACACTGAAGCTTTCTTT

J gene: TRBJ2-2
clone size: .
D gene: .
V gene: TRBV4-1
CDR3 protein: CASSHIHRAVVGELFF
CDR3 DNA: TGCGCCAGCAGCCACATACACAGAGCGGTCGTCGGGGAGCTGTTTTTT

J gene: TRBJ2-3
clone size: once
D gene: TRBD2
V gene: TRBV12-5
CDR3 protein: CASGPVPGLAGEADTQYF
CDR3 DNA: TGTGCTAGTGGCCCTGTTCCGGGACTAGCGGGAGAGGCGGATACGCAGTATTTT

J gene: TRBJ1-2
clone size: .
D gene: .
V gene: TRBV12-3/TRBV12-4
CDR3 protein: CASTLTGPGYTF
CDR3 DNA: TGTGCCAGCACCCTTACAGGGCCTGGCTACACCTTC

J gene: TRBJ1-6
clone size: .
D gene: TRBD1
V gene: TRBV7-2
CDR3 protein: CASSLEGQGSEPLHF
CDR3 DNA: TGTGCCAGCAGCTTAGAAGGACAGGGATCGGAACCCCTCCACTTT

J gene: TRBJ2-5
clone size: .
D gene: .
V gene: TRBV2
CDR3 protein: CASTKETQYF
CDR3 DNA: TGTGCCAGCACTAAGGAGACCCAGTACTTC

J gene: TRBJ2-2
clone size: .
D gene: .
V gene: TRBV5-4
CDR3 protein: CASSSGSATGELFF
CDR3 DNA: TGTGCCAGCAGCTCGGGTAGCGCCACCGGGGAGCTGTTTTTT

J gene: TRBJ1-1
clone size: .
D gene: .
V gene: TRBV5-4
CDR3 protein: CASSLDPEGYTEAFF
CDR3 DNA: TGTGCCAGCAGCTTGGACCCCGAGGGATACACTGAAGCTTTCTTT

J gene: TRBJ1-4
clone size: .
D gene: .
V gene: TRBV28
CDR3 protein: CAIGASTNEKLFF
CDR3 DNA: TGTGCCATAGGGGCCTCAACTAATGAAAAACTGTTTTTT

J gene: TRBJ1-5
clone size: few
D gene: .
V gene: TRBV9
CDR3 protein: CASSVGGLSNQPQHF
CDR3 DNA: TGTGCCAGCAGCGTAGGAGGGCTTAGCAATCAGCCCCAGCATTTT

J gene: TRBJ2-7
clone size: .
D gene: TRBD2
V gene: TRBV2
CDR3 protein: CASSEGGAAGGFYEQYF
CDR3 DNA: TGTGCCAGCAGTGAAGGGGGAGCAGCGGGAGGTTTCTACGAGCAGTACTTC

J gene: TRBJ1-1
clone size: .
D gene: .
V gene: TRBV11-2
CDR3 protein: CASSDLREGNTEAFF
CDR3 DNA: TGTGCCAGCAGCGACCTCAGGGAGGGGAACACTGAAGCTTTCTTT